This TCR beta chain was observed in a study of cytomegalovirus exposure and HLA in healthy donors. Study context: Among the approximately 410 genotyped donors, around 81% were placed in the Caucasian-associated ancestry cluster. Study-level points and caveats: There were several of the most significant clusters that appeared linked to common viral pathogens in a later analysis.

V dropped 4 bases and J dropped 5 bases, with 11 bases sitting between them. The CDR3 length is 13 residues. CDR1 and CDR2 from the germline V gene are LGHNA and YSLEER. Worth noting for this clone: What it recognizes is unknown.

Use of 60 Vbeta and 13 Jbeta primers characterized the PCR. Some clones are missing from TCRdb's copy, which holds only in-frame ones; the method was immunoSEQ multiplex PCR. Of about 120,000 clones listed, 70% to 85% are singletons. V and J are TRBV4-3 and TRBJ1-1; D is undetermined. Sequenced: PBMCs. The source is a woman in her fifties or sixties in good health and CMV-seronegative. This CDR3 is CASSRAPGTEAFF. CDR3 bases: TGCGCCAGCAGCCGCGCCCCGGGTACTGAAGCTTTCTTT.